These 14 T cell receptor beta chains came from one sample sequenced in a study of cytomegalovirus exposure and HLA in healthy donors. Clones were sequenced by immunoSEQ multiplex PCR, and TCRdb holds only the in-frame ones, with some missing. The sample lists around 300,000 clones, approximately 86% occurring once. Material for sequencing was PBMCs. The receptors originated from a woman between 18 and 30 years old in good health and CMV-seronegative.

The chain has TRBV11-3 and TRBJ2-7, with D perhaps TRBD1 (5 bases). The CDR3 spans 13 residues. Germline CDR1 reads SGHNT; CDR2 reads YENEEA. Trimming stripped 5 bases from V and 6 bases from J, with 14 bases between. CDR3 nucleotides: TGTGCCAGCAGCCCCAGGGAAAGAGGCGAGCAGTACTTC. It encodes CASSPRERGEQYF.

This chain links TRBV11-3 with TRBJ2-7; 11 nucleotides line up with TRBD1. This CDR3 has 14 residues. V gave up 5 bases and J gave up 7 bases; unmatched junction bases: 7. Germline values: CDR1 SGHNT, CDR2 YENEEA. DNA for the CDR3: TGTGCCAGCAGCCTGGGGACAGGGGGGGGTGAGCAGTACTTC. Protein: CASSLGTGGGEQYF. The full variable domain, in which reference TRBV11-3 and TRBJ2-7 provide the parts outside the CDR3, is EAGVVQSPRYKIIEKKQPVAFWCNPISGHNTLYWYLQNLGQGPELLIRYENEEAVDDSQLPKDRFSAERLKGVDSTLKIQPAELGDSAVYLCASSLGTGGGEQYFGPGTRLTVT.

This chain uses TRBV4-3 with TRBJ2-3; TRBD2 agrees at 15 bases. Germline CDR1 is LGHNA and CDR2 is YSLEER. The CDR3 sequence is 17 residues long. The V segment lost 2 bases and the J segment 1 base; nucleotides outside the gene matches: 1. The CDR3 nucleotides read TGCGCCAGCAGCCAACGGACTAGCGGGGGGGGCACAGATACGCAGTATTTT. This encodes CASSQRTSGGGTDTQYF.

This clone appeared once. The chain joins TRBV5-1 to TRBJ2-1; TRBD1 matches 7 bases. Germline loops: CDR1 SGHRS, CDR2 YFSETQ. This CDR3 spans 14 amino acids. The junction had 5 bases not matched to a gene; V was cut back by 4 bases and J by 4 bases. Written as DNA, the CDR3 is TGCGCCAGCAGCCCCGGGACAGCTTACAATGAGCAGTTCTTC. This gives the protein CASSPGTAYNEQFF.

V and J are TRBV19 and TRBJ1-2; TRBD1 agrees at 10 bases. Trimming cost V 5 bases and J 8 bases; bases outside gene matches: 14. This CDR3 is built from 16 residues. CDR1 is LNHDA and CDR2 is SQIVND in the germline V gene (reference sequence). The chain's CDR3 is CASSHRDRGARGGYTF. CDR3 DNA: TGTGCCAGTAGTCACCGGGACAGGGGCGCCCGTGGCGGCTACACCTTC.

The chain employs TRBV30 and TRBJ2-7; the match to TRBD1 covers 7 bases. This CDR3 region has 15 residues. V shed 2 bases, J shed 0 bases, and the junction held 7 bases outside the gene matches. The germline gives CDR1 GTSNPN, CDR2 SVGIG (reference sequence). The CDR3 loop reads CAWSSLQGTSYEQYF. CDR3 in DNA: TGTGCCTGGAGTTCGTTACAGGGGACCTCCTACGAGCAGTACTTC.

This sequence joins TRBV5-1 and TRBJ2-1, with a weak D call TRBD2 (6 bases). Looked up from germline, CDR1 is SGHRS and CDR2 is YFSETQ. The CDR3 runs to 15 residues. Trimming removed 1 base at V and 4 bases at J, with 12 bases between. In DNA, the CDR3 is TGCGCCAGCAGCTTGAGGAGGGGTTTGTACAATGAGCAGTTCTTC. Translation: CASSLRRGLYNEQFF.

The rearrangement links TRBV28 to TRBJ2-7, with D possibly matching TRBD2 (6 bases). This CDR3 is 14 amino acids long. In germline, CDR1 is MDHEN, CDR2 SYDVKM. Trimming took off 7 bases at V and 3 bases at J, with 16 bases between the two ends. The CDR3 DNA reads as TGTGCCAGCAACCGCGGGGACTCTCGCTACGAGCAGTACTTC. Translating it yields CASNRGDSRYEQYF.

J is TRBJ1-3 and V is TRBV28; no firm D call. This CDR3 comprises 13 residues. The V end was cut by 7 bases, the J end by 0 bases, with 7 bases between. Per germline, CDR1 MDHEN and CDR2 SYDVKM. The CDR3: CASIQSSGNTIYF. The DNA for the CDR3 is TGTGCCAGCATACAGAGCTCTGGAAACACCATATATTTT.

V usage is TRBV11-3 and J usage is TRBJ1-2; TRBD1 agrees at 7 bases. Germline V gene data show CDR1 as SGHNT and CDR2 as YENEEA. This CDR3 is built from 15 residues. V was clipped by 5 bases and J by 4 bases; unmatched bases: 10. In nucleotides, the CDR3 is TGTGCCAGCAGCGGGGCCTCCGGGACAGCCTATGGCTACACCTTC. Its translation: CASSGASGTAYGYTF.

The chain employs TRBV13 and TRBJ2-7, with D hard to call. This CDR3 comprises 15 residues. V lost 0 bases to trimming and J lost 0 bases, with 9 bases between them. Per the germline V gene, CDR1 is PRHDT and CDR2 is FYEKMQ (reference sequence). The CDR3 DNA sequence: TGTGCCAGCAGCTTAGGGACATACGGCTCCTACGAGCAGTACTTC. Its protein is CASSLGTYGSYEQYF.

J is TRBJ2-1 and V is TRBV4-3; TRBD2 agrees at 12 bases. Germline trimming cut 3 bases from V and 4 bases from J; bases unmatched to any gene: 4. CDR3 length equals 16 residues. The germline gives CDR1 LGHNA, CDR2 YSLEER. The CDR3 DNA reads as TGCGCCAGCAGCCAGGCTGGACTAGCGGGATACAATGAGCAGTTCTTC. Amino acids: CASSQAGLAGYNEQFF.

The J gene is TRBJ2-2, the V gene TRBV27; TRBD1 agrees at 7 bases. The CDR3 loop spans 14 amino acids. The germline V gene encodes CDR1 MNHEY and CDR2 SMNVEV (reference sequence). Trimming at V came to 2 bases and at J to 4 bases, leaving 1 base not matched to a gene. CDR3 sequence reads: CASSLGTVTGELFF. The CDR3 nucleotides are TGTGCCAGCAGTTTAGGGACAGTCACCGGGGAGCTGTTTTTT.

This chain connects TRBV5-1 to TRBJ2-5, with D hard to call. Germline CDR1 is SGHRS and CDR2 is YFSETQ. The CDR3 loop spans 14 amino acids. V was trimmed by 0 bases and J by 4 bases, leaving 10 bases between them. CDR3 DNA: TGCGCCAGCAGCTTGGCTGAGGCCGGAGAGACCCAGTACTTC. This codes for CASSLAEAGETQYF.